The 17 T cell receptor beta chains reported below all come from one sample, sequenced in a study of molecular identifiers for immune sequencing clone quantification. TCRdb itself ran the PCR reads through MiXCR, one entry per CDR3 protein. The table shows 460,000 or so distinct CDR3 sequences, with about a fifth occurring only once. The sequencing input was naive CD8+ T cells from blood, with Jurkat cell RNA spiked in. Subset of the sample: FACS-sorted CD8+CD4-CCR7+CD45RA+ naive T cells. The receptors were gathered from a human donor in good health. Some libraries in this study had Jurkat cell RNA spiked in.

This clonotype was detected a few times. The rearrangement uses TRBV9 and TRBJ1-3; D unclear. The CDR3 runs 13 residues. Germline V gene data show CDR1 as SGDLS and CDR2 as YYNGEE. Trimming removed 2 bases at V and 0 bases at J, with 3 bases between. In nucleotides, the CDR3 is TGTGCCAGCAGCGTCAACTCTGGAAACACCATATATTTT. Protein: CASSVNSGNTIYF.

This clonotype was detected many times. V gene TRBV20-1 combines with J gene TRBJ2-4; no clear D. Trimming removed 1 base at V and 0 bases at J, with 7 bases between. The CDR3 totals 14 residues. Germline V gives CDR1 DFQATT, CDR2 SNEGSKA (reference sequence). The CDR3 region has the DNA TGCAGTGCTAGAGCCACCGAAGCCAAAAACATTCAGTACTTC. The encoded protein is CSARATEAKNIQYF.

This chain links TRBV12-3 or TRBV12-4 with TRBJ2-5; TRBD2 is a possible D gene (5 bases). The CDR3 is made up of 17 amino acids. Trimming took 5 bases from V and 5 from J, leaving 24 bases between them. The CDR3 coding sequence is TGTGCCAGCAGTACCTCCCCAATCCGGGGAAATGGTGAGACCCAGTACTTC. This gives the protein CASSTSPIRGNGETQYF.

This chain links TRBV3-1 with TRBJ2-2; the match to TRBD2 covers 10 bases. Trimming removed 2 bases from V and 0 bases from J; junction bases left unmatched: 12. Per the germline V gene, CDR1 is LGHDT and CDR2 is YNNKEL (reference sequence). This CDR3 comprises 20 residues. The CDR3 DNA sequence: TGTGCCAGCAGCCAATGGCGGCTAGCGGGAGAAAAACCGAACACCGGGGAGCTGTTTTTT. Translated, it gives CASSQWRLAGEKPNTGELFF.

This clonotype was observed many times. The rearrangement links TRBV12-3 or TRBV12-4 to TRBJ2-1; no definite D call. V lost 2 bases and J 5 bases, leaving 10 bases between the germline ends. This CDR3 spans 14 amino acids. The CDR3 spells CASSLSQKNNEQFF. CDR3 bases: TGTGCCAGCAGTTTAAGTCAGAAAAACAATGAGCAGTTCTTC.

This clonotype showed up many times. The chain couples TRBV6-2 or TRBV6-3 to TRBJ2-7, with D possibly called TRBD1 or TRBD2 (5 bases each). V dropped 6 bases and J dropped 0 bases, with 12 bases sitting between them. The CDR3 has 14 residues. CDR1 and CDR2 from the germline V gene are MNHEY and SVGEGT. The DNA for the CDR3 is TGTGCCAGCAGCCCGGGACGGATCTCCTACGAGCAGTACTTC. Protein: CASSPGRISYEQYF.

This clonotype has just a few counts. This rearrangement joins TRBV5-6 to TRBJ1-1; 12 bases line up with TRBD1. Germline CDR1 reads SGHDT; CDR2 reads YYEEEE. Trimming removed 0 bases from V and 4 bases from J; junction bases left unmatched: 4. CDR3 length: 16 residues. The CDR3 reads CASSLVWGQGATEAFF. As DNA, the CDR3 is TGTGCCAGCAGCTTGGTTTGGGGACAGGGGGCCACTGAAGCTTTCTTT.

This clonotype was picked up many times. The chain uses TRBV6-5 and TRBJ2-3; D is uncertain. Trimming pared 8 bases from V and 4 bases from J, leaving 10 bases between. This CDR3 comprises 12 residues. Germline V gene data show CDR1 as MNHEY and CDR2 as SVGAGI. CDR3 region: CASGDQADTQYF. CDR3 nucleotides: TGTGCCAGCGGGGATCAGGCAGATACGCAGTATTTT.

The chain employs TRBV19 and TRBJ2-3; TRBD2 aligns across 11 bases. The germline gives CDR1 LNHDA, CDR2 SQIVND (reference sequence). There are 17 residues in the CDR3. Losses at the gene ends were 1 base for V and 2 bases for J; bases not matched to a gene: 5. CDR3 bases: TGTGCCAGTAGTATAGGTCTAGCGGGGGGAATCACAGATACGCAGTATTTT. It is translated as CASSIGLAGGITDTQYF.

The DNA for the CDR3 is TGCAGTGCCCCGACTAGCGGGAAAGAAGAGACCCAGTACTTC. Amino acids: CSAPTSGKEETQYF. The J gene is TRBJ2-5, the V gene TRBV20-1; 11 nucleotides align to TRBD2. Germline trimming cut 6 bases from V and 3 bases from J; bases unmatched to any gene: 6. The CDR3 consists of 14 residues. Germline V gene sequence: CDR1 DFQATT, CDR2 SNEGSKA (reference sequence).

The chain has TRBV12-3 or TRBV12-4 and TRBJ1-2, with a tentative D call TRBD1 (6 bases). The CDR3 consists of 16 residues. V was shortened by 6 bases and J by 4 bases, with 21 bases between the two germline ends. In DNA, the CDR3 is TGTGCCAGCAGCCCCATAAATGGGGGCATCGTCTATGGCTACACCTTC. This sequence encodes CASSPINGGIVYGYTF.

The rearrangement joins TRBV12-3 or TRBV12-4 to TRBJ2-2; D is uncertain. This CDR3 comprises 15 residues. Trimming pared 3 bases from V and 2 bases from J, leaving 10 bases between. CDR3 nucleotide sequence: TGTGCCAGCAGTTTTCCCACAACAAACACCGGGGAGCTGTTTTTT. Its translation is CASSFPTTNTGELFF.

This clonotype has at least ten counts. The genes are TRBV7-2 and TRBJ2-3; D not certain. V lost 1 base to trimming and J lost 3 bases, with 17 bases between them. The CDR3 is 17 residues long. The germline CDR1 and CDR2 sequences are SGHTA and FQGNSA. This CDR3 reads CASSLESLESRTDTQYF. CDR3 DNA: TGTGCCAGCAGCTTAGAGTCCCTAGAGAGTAGGACAGATACGCAGTATTTT.

This clonotype was recorded at least ten times. This rearrangement joins TRBV3-1 to TRBJ2-2, with D unresolved. The CDR3 loop spans 17 amino acids. Germline CDR1 reads LGHDT; CDR2 reads YNNKEL (reference sequence). V was pared by 1 base and J by 4 bases, with 16 bases between. Here the CDR3 reads CASSQVEVVSGTGELFF. DNA of the CDR3: TGTGCCAGCAGCCAAGTAGAGGTGGTGTCGGGCACCGGGGAGCTGTTTTTT.

Regarding this clonotype: A clone one base away is much larger, so this may be a read error. The V call is TRBV30, the J call TRBJ1-5; a possible D gene is TRBD1 (5 bases). CDR1 and CDR2 (germline): GTSNPN, SVGIG (reference sequence). Between the trimmed V and J ends, which lost 1 base and 8 bases, there was a span of 15 bases. CDR3 length: 14 amino acids. The CDR3 nucleotides read TGTGCCTGGAGTGCACTGGGGGGGGGGGAGCCCCAGCATTTT. Amino acids: CAWSALGGGEPQHF.

This clonotype was recorded at least ten times. The chain uses TRBV5-1 and TRBJ2-4; no definite D call. The CDR3 is 17 residues long. V was shortened by 0 bases and J by 8 bases, with 21 bases between the two germline ends. Germline values: CDR1 SGHRS, CDR2 YFSETQ. CDR3 region: CASSLVGQITPWYIQYF. The DNA for the CDR3 is TGCGCCAGCAGCTTGGTAGGGCAGATCACCCCGTGGTACATTCAGTACTTC.

V usage is TRBV19 and J usage is TRBJ2-7, with D possibly being TRBD1 or TRBD2 (6 bases each). This CDR3 is 14 amino acids long. Per germline, CDR1 LNHDA and CDR2 SQIVND (reference sequence). V dropped 0 bases and J dropped 3 bases, with 9 bases sitting between them. The CDR3 nucleotides read TGTGCCAGTAGTATAGAGGGGGGCCTCTACGAGCAGTACTTC. Protein product: CASSIEGGLYEQYF. Complete variable domain (other parts from reference TRBV19 and TRBJ2-7): DGGITQSPKYLFRKEGQNVTLSCEQNLNHDAMYWYRQDPGQGLRLIYYSQIVNDFQKGDIAEGYSVSREKKESFPLTVTSAQKNPTAFYLCASSIEGGLYEQYFGPGTRLTVT.